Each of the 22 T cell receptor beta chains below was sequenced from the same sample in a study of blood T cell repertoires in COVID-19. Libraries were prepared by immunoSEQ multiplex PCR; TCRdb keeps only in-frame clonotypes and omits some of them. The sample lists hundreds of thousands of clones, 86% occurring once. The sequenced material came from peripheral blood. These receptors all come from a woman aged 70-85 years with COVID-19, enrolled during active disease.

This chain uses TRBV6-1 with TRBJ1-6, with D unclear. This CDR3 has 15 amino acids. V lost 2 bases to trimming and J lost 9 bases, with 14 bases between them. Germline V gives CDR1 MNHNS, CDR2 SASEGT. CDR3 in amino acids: CASSEIWGGISPLHF. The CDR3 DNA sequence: TGTGCCAGCAGTGAAATTTGGGGAGGAATTTCACCCCTCCACTTT.

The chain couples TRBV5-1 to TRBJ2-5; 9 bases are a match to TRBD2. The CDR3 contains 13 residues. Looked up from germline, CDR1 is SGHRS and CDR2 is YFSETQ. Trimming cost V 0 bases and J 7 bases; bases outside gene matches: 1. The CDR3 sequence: CASSLELAGTQYF. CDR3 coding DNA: TGCGCCAGCAGCTTGGAACTAGCGGGGACCCAGTACTTC.

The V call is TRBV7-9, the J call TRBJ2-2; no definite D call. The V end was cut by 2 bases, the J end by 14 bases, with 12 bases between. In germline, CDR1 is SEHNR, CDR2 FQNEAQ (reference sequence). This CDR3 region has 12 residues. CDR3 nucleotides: TGTGCCAGCAGCTTAACGTGGAGTGGACTGTTTTTT. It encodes CASSLTWSGLFF.

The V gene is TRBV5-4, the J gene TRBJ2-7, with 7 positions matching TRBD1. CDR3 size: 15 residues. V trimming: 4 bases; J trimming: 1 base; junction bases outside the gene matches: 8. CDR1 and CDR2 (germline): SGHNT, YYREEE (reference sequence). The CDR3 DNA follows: TGTGCCAGCAGCCGTAAACCGGGACAGTCCTACGAGCAGTACTTC. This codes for CASSRKPGQSYEQYF.

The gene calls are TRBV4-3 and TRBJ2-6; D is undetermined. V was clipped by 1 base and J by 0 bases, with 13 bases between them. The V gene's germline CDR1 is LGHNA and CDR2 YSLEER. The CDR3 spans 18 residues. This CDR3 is CASSQGYGRPSGANVLTF. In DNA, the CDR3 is TGCGCCAGCAGCCAAGGATATGGCAGGCCCTCTGGGGCCAACGTCCTGACTTTC.

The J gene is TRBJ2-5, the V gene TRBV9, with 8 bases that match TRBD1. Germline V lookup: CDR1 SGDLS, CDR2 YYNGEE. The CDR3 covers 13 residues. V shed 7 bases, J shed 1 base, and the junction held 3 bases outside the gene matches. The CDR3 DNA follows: TGTGCCAGCCAGGGGGCGACCCAAGAGACCCAGTACTTC. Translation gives CASQGATQETQYF.

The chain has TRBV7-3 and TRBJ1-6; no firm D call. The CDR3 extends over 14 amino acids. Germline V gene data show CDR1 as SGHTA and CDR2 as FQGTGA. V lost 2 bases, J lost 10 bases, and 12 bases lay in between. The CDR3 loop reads CASSLGRERSPLHF. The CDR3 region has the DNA TGTGCCAGCAGCTTAGGAAGGGAGCGGTCACCCCTCCACTTT.

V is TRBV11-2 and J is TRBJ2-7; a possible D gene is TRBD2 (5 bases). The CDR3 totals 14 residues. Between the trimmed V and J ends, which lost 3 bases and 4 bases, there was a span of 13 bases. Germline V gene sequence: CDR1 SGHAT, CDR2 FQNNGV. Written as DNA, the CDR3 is TGTGCCAGCAGCTTCGGGATGCAGAGTTACGAGCAGTACTTC. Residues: CASSFGMQSYEQYF.

The chain's CDR3 is CASSLMGQEKAPDYEQYF. The CDR3 nucleotides read TGTGCCAGCAGCTTGATGGGGCAGGAGAAAGCCCCAGACTACGAGCAGTACTTC. The chain links TRBV5-6 to TRBJ2-7; TRBD1 is a possible D gene (5 bases). The V gene lost 1 base and the J gene lost 3 bases, with 23 bases spanning the gap. The CDR3 extends over 18 amino acids. Germline V gene sequence: CDR1 SGHDT, CDR2 YYEEEE. The whole variable domain, filled in from reference TRBV5-6 and TRBJ2-7, reads DAGVTQSPTHLIKTRGQQVTLRCSPKSGHDTVSWYQQALGQGPQFIFQYYEEEERQRGNFPDRFSGHQFPNYSSELNVNALLLGDSALYLCASSLMGQEKAPDYEQYFGPGTRLTVT.

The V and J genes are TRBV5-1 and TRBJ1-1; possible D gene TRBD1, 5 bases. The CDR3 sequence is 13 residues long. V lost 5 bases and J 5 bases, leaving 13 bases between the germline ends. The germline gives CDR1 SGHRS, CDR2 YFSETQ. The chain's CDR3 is CASSEWGATEAFF. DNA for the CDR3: TGCGCCAGCAGTGAGTGGGGCGCGACTGAAGCTTTCTTT.

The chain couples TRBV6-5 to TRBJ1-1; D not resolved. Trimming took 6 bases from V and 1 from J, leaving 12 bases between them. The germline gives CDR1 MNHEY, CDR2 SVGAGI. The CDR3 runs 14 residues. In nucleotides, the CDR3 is TGTGCCAGCAGATACATATCGGGGAACACTGAAGCTTTCTTT. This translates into CASRYISGNTEAFF.

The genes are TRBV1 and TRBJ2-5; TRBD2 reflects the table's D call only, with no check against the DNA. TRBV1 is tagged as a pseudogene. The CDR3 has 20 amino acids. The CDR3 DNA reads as TGCACCAGCAGCCAAGATACCCATACTAGCGGGGGTATAATCCAAGAGACCCAGTACTTC. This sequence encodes CTSSQDTHTSGGIIQETQYF.

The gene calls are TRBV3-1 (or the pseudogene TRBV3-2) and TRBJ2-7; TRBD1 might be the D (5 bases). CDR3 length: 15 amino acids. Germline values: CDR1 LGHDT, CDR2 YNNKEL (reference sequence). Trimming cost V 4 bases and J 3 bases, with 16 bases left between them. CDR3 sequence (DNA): TGTGCCAGCAGCCTCCCCTCGGCAGGGAACTACGAGCAGTACTTC. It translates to CASSLPSAGNYEQYF.

CDR3 nucleotides: TGTGCCAGTAGTAGACAGGGAACCTATGGCTACACCTTC. Protein product: CASSRQGTYGYTF. This sequence joins TRBV19 and TRBJ1-2, with 7 bases fitting TRBD1. Germline loops: CDR1 LNHDA, CDR2 SQIVND (reference sequence). The V gene end was trimmed by 4 bases and the J gene end by 4 bases; junction bases not matched to a gene: 3. The CDR3 sequence is 13 residues long.

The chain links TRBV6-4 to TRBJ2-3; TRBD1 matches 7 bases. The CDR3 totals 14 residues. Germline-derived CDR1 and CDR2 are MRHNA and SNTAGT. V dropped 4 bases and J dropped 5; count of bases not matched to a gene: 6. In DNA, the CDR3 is TGTGCCAGCAGTGCGAGGGGGCTTCTAGATACGCAGTATTTT. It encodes CASSARGLLDTQYF.

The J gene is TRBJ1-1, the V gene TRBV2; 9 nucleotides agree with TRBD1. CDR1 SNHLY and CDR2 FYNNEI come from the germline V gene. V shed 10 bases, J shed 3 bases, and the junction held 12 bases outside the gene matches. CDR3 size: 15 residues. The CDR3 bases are TGTGCCACCCGACAGGGGGAGTTAAGGCACACTGAAGCTTTCTTT. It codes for CATRQGELRHTEAFF.

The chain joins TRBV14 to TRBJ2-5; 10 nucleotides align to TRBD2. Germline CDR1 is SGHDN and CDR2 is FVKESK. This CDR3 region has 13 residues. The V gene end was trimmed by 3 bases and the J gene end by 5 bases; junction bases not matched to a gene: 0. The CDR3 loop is CASSQGLAETQYF. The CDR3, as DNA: TGTGCCAGCAGCCAGGGACTAGCGGAGACCCAGTACTTC.

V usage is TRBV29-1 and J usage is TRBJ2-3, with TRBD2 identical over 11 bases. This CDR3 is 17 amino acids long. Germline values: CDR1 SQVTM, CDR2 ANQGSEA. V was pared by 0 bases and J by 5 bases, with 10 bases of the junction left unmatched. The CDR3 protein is CSVEDRITSGGRDTQYF. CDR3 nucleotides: TGCAGCGTTGAAGACCGTATTACTAGCGGGGGCAGAGATACGCAGTATTTT.

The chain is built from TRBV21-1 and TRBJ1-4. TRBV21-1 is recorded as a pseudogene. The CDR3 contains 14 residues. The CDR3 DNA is TGTGCCAGCAGCCCTAACCGTAACGATGAAAAACTGTTTTTT. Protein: CASSPNRNDEKLFF.

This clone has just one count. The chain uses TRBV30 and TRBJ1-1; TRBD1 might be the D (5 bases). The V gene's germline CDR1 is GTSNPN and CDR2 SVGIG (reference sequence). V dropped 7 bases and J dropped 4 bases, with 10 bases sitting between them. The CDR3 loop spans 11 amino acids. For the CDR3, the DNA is TGTGCCTCGGGACGGGGCACTGAAGCTTTCTTT. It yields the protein CASGRGTEAFF.

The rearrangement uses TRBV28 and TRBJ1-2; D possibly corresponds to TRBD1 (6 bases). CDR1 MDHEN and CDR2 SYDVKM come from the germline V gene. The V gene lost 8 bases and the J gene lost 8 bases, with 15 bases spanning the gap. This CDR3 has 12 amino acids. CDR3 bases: TGTGCCAGCCGACCGGGGACACAAGGCTACACCTTC. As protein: CASRPGTQGYTF.

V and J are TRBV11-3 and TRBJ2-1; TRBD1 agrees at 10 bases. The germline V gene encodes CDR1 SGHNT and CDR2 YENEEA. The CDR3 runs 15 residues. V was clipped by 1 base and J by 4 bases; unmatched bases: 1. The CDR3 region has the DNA TGTGCCAGCAGCTTAGCGGGACAGGGGTACAATGAGCAGTTCTTC. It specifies CASSLAGQGYNEQFF.